The 30 T cell receptor beta chains presented below share a single source sample, sequenced in a study of T cell changes during pregnancy in multiple sclerosis. The data were produced by immunoSEQ multiplex PCR, yet TCRdb's version contains in-frame clones alone and is incomplete. Among about 23,000 clones, 86% were seen once, and the ten largest hold under 1.3%. The sample consisted of CD4+ T cells from peripheral blood mononuclear cells, taken in the first trimester of pregnancy. The receptors derive from a female donor in good health, enrolled as a control in a pregnancy study.

This chain links TRBV30 with TRBJ1-4, with TRBD1 as a possible D gene (5 bases). The CDR3 contains 15 residues. V lost 3 bases and J 0 bases, leaving 11 bases between the germline ends. The germline V gene encodes CDR1 GTSNPN and CDR2 SVGIG (reference sequence). This chain's CDR3 is CAWRGLLATNEKLFF. The CDR3 region has the DNA TGTGCCTGGAGGGGACTCCTTGCAACTAATGAAAAACTGTTTTTT. Based on the CDR3 plus reference TRBV30 and TRBJ1-4, the full variable domain is SQTIHQWPATLVQPVGSPLSLECTVEGTSNPNLYWYRQAAGRGLQLLFYSVGIGQISSEVPQNLSASRPQDRQFILSSKKLLLSDSGFYLCAWRGLLATNEKLFFGSGTQLSVL.

CDR3 amino acids: CASSLNYRDSEYF. CDR3 nucleotide sequence: TGTGCCAGCAGCTTAAACTACCGGGACTCCGAGTACTTC. V is TRBV7-2 and J is TRBJ2-7, with D maybe TRBD2 (6 bases). Germline V gene data show CDR1 as SGHTA and CDR2 as FQGNSA. The CDR3 covers 13 residues. V lost 2 bases, J lost 11 bases, and 16 bases lay in between. Using reference TRBV7-2 and TRBJ2-7 for the parts outside the CDR3, the full variable domain is GAGVSQSPSNKVTEKGKDVELRCDPISGHTALYWYRQSLGQGLEFLIYFQGNSAPDKSGLPSDRFSAERTGGSVSTLTIQRTQQEDSAVYLCASSLNYRDSEYFGPGTRLTVT.

The chain is built from TRBV4-2 and TRBJ2-1; the D gene is possibly TRBD2 (6 bases). Per the germline V gene, CDR1 is LGHNA and CDR2 is YNFKEQ. The CDR3 runs to 17 residues. V was cut by 2 bases and J by 5 bases, with 19 bases left in between. CDR3 residues: CASSQKGRLANDNEQFF. In DNA form, the CDR3 reads TGTGCCAGCAGCCAAAAGGGTCGGCTAGCGAATGACAATGAGCAGTTCTTC.

The table lists this clone with a count of one. The chain has TRBV9 and TRBJ1-2; 7 bases align to TRBD1. The CDR3 runs 17 residues. Germline assignment: CDR1 SGDLS and CDR2 YYNGEE. Unmatched junction bases numbered 13, after V lost 4 bases and J lost 1 base. The CDR3 coding sequence is TGTGCCAGCAGCCCCCGGGACAGCGGCCTCCTTAACTATGGCTACACCTTC. This encodes CASSPRDSGLLNYGYTF.

This chain links TRBV6-6 with TRBJ1-2; no clear D. V was trimmed by 5 bases and J by 8 bases, leaving 12 bases between them. The CDR3 has 12 amino acids. CDR1 is MNHNY and CDR2 is SVGAGI in the germline V gene (reference sequence). The CDR3 loop is CASSSSSEGYTF. CDR3 DNA sequence: TGTGCCAGCAGTAGTAGTAGTGAGGGCTACACCTTC.

The rearrangement joins TRBV6-6 to TRBJ1-6, with 7 bases that match TRBD1. Per the germline V gene, CDR1 is MNHNY and CDR2 is SVGAGI (reference sequence). The V and J ends lost 2 bases and 8 bases, in that order; junction bases with no gene match: 9. This CDR3 region has 16 residues. The DNA of the CDR3 is TGTGCCAGCAGTTACCGCCTACAGGGGCAGGATTCACCCCTCCACTTT. Translation gives CASSYRLQGQDSPLHF.

The V and J genes are TRBV7-8 and TRBJ2-1, with a possible D match to TRBD2 (6 bases). Trimming removed 5 bases from V and 0 bases from J, with 23 bases in between. CDR1 and CDR2 (germline): SGHVS, FQNEAQ. CDR3 length: 19 residues. CDR3 sequence (DNA): TGTGCCAGCAGCGTTCGGACTGGAGGGCGGGGAGGCTCCTACAATGAGCAGTTCTTC. This translates into CASSVRTGGRGGSYNEQFF. Full variable domain (rest looked up from reference TRBV7-8 and TRBJ2-1): GAGVSQSPRYKVAKRGQDVALRCDPISGHVSLFWYQQALGQGPEFLTYFQNEAQLDKSGLPSDRFFAERPEGSVSTLKIQRTQQEDSAVYLCASSVRTGGRGGSYNEQFFGPGTRLTVL.

The chain has TRBV14 and TRBJ2-1; a possible D gene is TRBD1 (5 bases). Trimming took off 3 bases at V and 5 bases at J, with 11 bases between the two ends. This CDR3 region has 14 residues. The germline gives CDR1 SGHDN, CDR2 FVKESK. CDR3 residues: CASSHRVSDNEQFF. Written as DNA, the CDR3 is TGTGCCAGCAGCCACAGGGTTTCGGACAATGAGCAGTTCTTC.

The chain combines TRBV7-9 with TRBJ2-5, with 8 bases that match TRBD2. In germline, CDR1 is SEHNR, CDR2 FQNEAQ (reference sequence). The CDR3 extends over 14 amino acids. Germline trimming cut 6 bases from V and 3 bases from J; bases unmatched to any gene: 6. This CDR3 is CASSPSGRKETQYF. The CDR3 nucleotides are TGTGCCAGCAGTCCCAGCGGGAGAAAAGAGACCCAGTACTTC.

This CDR3 is CASSRQGATGELFF. DNA of the CDR3: TGTGCCAGCAGTCGGCAGGGGGCGACTGGGGAGCTGTTTTTT. The chain carries TRBV2 and TRBJ2-2; TRBD1 agrees at 8 bases. V was pared by 5 bases and J by 8 bases, with 7 bases of the junction left unmatched. The CDR3 consists of 14 residues. Looked up from germline, CDR1 is SNHLY and CDR2 is FYNNEI.

The rearrangement uses TRBV5-1 and TRBJ2-1; 8 bases align to TRBD2. This CDR3 is 16 amino acids long. The V and J ends lost 0 bases and 8 bases, in that order; junction bases with no gene match: 10. Germline V CDR1 and CDR2: SGHRS, YFSETQ. CDR3: CASSLGAGAVGDEQFF. Here the CDR3 DNA reads TGCGCCAGCAGCTTGGGAGCGGGAGCGGTTGGGGATGAGCAGTTCTTC.

In its sample, this clone was seen a few times. V and J are TRBV6-1 and TRBJ2-3; 8 nucleotides line up with TRBD2. The CDR3 length is 15 residues. Unmatched junction bases numbered 8, after V lost 5 bases and J lost 4 bases. CDR1 and CDR2 from the germline V gene are MNHNS and SASEGT. The CDR3 protein is CASSLFRGGADTQYF. For the CDR3, the DNA is TGTGCCAGCAGTCTGTTCCGGGGGGGGGCAGATACGCAGTATTTT.

The genes are TRBV5-5 and TRBJ1-4, with 9 bases matching TRBD1. Looked up from germline, CDR1 is SGHKS and CDR2 is YYEKEE (reference sequence). Losses at the gene ends were 4 bases for V and 4 bases for J; bases not matched to a gene: 2. The length of the CDR3 is 14 residues. CDR3 region: CASSPTGGNEKLFF. CDR3 nucleotides: TGTGCCAGCAGCCCGACAGGGGGTAATGAAAAACTGTTTTTT.

This chain uses TRBV19 with TRBJ2-2; 9 bases map to TRBD1. V dropped 5 bases and J dropped 8; count of bases not matched to a gene: 9. This CDR3 spans 15 amino acids. Per the germline V gene, CDR1 is LNHDA and CDR2 is SQIVND (reference sequence). For the CDR3, the DNA is TGTGCCAGTAGTGCTTGGGACAGGGAAGGAGGGGAGCTGTTTTTT. Its protein is CASSAWDREGGELFF. The full variable domain, completed using reference TRBV19 and TRBJ2-2, is DGGITQSPKYLFRKEGQNVTLSCEQNLNHDAMYWYRQDPGQGLRLIYYSQIVNDFQKGDIAEGYSVSREKKESFPLTVTSAQKNPTAFYLCASSAWDREGGELFFGEGSRLTVL.

The chain combines TRBV19 with TRBJ1-6; D gene uncertain. This CDR3 has 15 residues. The germline V gene encodes CDR1 LNHDA and CDR2 SQIVND (reference sequence). Trimming removed 0 bases from V and 6 bases from J, with 9 bases in between. The CDR3 DNA reads TGTGCCAGTAGTATAGAGGGCAACGGTAATTCACCCCTCCACTTT. The encoded protein is CASSIEGNGNSPLHF.

CDR3 region: CASSPGLAGGPDTQYF. CDR3 sequence (DNA): TGTGCCAGCTCACCCGGACTAGCGGGAGGGCCAGATACGCAGTATTTT. The chain uses TRBV18 and TRBJ2-3; 15 nucleotides line up with TRBD2. Trimming at V came to 3 bases and at J to 4 bases, leaving 2 bases not matched to a gene. The CDR3 is 16 amino acids. CDR1 is KGHSH and CDR2 is LQKENI in the germline V gene.

The chain carries TRBV7-2 and TRBJ2-1, with 10 bases that match TRBD2. Trimming took 1 base from V and 7 from J; bases not matched to a gene: 7. Germline assignment: CDR1 SGHTA and CDR2 FQGNSA. This CDR3 comprises 16 residues. The CDR3 here is CASSLVRASGRNEQFF. CDR3 DNA sequence: TGTGCCAGCAGCTTAGTACGCGCTAGCGGGAGAAATGAGCAGTTCTTC. The variable domain in full, with the rest retrieved from reference TRBV7-2 and TRBJ2-1, is GAGVSQSPSNKVTEKGKDVELRCDPISGHTALYWYRQSLGQGLEFLIYFQGNSAPDKSGLPSDRFSAERTGGSVSTLTIQRTQQEDSAVYLCASSLVRASGRNEQFFGPGTRLTVL.

This sequence joins TRBV7-3 and TRBJ1-1, with 7 bases fitting TRBD1. Germline V gives CDR1 SGHTA, CDR2 FQGTGA. The CDR3 loop spans 18 amino acids. V lost 0 bases to trimming and J lost 3 bases; unmatched junction nucleotides: 13. The CDR3 here is CASSLTGGDRVNDTEAFF. The CDR3 bases are TGTGCCAGCAGCTTAACGGGGGGCGACAGGGTTAATGACACTGAAGCTTTCTTT.

This clone was seen only once. The chain has TRBV5-1 and TRBJ1-3; tentatively, D is TRBD1 (5 bases). CDR3 length: 16 amino acids. V lost 0 bases and J lost 3, with 13 bases in between. CDR1 and CDR2 (germline): SGHRS, YFSETQ. The CDR3 loop reads CASSLEGAADGNTIYF. In nucleotides, the CDR3 is TGCGCCAGCAGCTTGGAAGGGGCGGCTGATGGAAACACCATATATTTT.

The chain is built from TRBV7-9 and TRBJ2-7; D might be TRBD1 (6 bases). The CDR3 spans 15 residues. CDR1 is SEHNR and CDR2 is FQNEAQ in the germline V gene (reference sequence). The V end lost 6 bases, the J end lost 4 bases, and 19 bases lay between the germline ends. The CDR3 loop reads CASSKTGGESYEQYF. The CDR3, as DNA: TGTGCCAGCAGTAAGACAGGCGGCGAGTCTTACGAGCAGTACTTC.

The chain has TRBV5-7 and TRBJ1-1; D is uncertain. TRBV5-7 is an open reading frame, and its role is uncertain. Trimming removed 4 bases from V and 0 bases from J, with 7 bases in between. The CDR3 sequence is 13 residues long. CDR3 DNA sequence: TGTGCCAGCAGCCTCCTACTGAACACTGAAGCTTTCTTT. The encoded protein is CASSLLLNTEAFF.

This chain connects TRBV6-5 to TRBJ1-1; possibly TRBD1 for D (6 bases). V was clipped by 6 bases and J by 6 bases, with 8 bases between them. The CDR3 loop spans 11 amino acids. Germline-derived CDR1 and CDR2 are MNHEY and SVGAGI. CDR3 in amino acids: CASRQGPEAFF. CDR3 DNA: TGTGCCAGCAGACAGGGCCCTGAAGCTTTCTTT.

V gene TRBV9 combines with J gene TRBJ2-5; TRBD2 is a possible D gene (7 bases). The ends were cut back, 0 bases at V and 2 bases at J, with 17 bases in the middle. Germline-derived CDR1 and CDR2 are SGDLS and YYNGEE. CDR3 size: 17 residues. The CDR3 protein is CASSVGPGEGGQETQYF. The CDR3 DNA is TGTGCCAGCAGCGTAGGCCCAGGGGAGGGGGGACAAGAGACCCAGTACTTC.

This rearrangement joins TRBV19 to TRBJ1-2; 8 bases are a match to TRBD1. CDR1 and CDR2 (germline): LNHDA, SQIVND (reference sequence). CDR3 length: 14 amino acids. The J segment lost 2 bases and the V segment lost 10 bases, leaving 9 bases of the junction unmatched. Written as DNA, the CDR3 is TGTGCCATTCAACGACAGGGGACGAACTATGGCTACACCTTC. Translation gives CAIQRQGTNYGYTF.

This chain uses TRBV6-7 with TRBJ1-4; 8 nucleotides match TRBD1. TRBV6-7 is labeled an ORF, and its function is uncertain. This CDR3 region has 17 residues. Trimming at V came to 2 bases and at J to 0 bases, leaving 5 bases not matched to a gene. The CDR3 nucleotides read TGTGCCAGCAGTTACCGGGACAGGAGAGCAACTAATGAAAAACTGTTTTTT. It translates to CASSYRDRRATNEKLFF.

This sequence joins TRBV4-3 and TRBJ1-1; a weak D match, TRBD1 (5 bases). The CDR3 is 19 residues long. V lost 1 base and J 0 bases, leaving 21 bases between the germline ends. Per the germline V gene, CDR1 is LGHNA and CDR2 is YSLEER. CDR3 coding DNA: TGCGCCAGCAGCCAAGGCCTAGAGCGGGGCCTTCTCATGAACACTGAAGCTTTCTTT. Translated: CASSQGLERGLLMNTEAFF.

The V and J genes are TRBV30 and TRBJ2-7; D is possibly TRBD1 (5 bases). The length of the CDR3 is 12 residues. Looked up from germline, CDR1 is GTSNPN and CDR2 is SVGIG (reference sequence). The V end was cut by 4 bases, the J end by 5 bases, with 12 bases between. Here the CDR3 reads CAWKQAGHEQYF. In DNA, the CDR3 is TGTGCCTGGAAACAAGCAGGGCACGAGCAGTACTTC. Based on the CDR3 plus reference TRBV30 and TRBJ2-7, the full variable domain is SQTIHQWPATLVQPVGSPLSLECTVEGTSNPNLYWYRQAAGRGLQLLFYSVGIGQISSEVPQNLSASRPQDRQFILSSKKLLLSDSGFYLCAWKQAGHEQYFGPGTRLTVT.

The genes are TRBV21-1 and TRBJ1-2; the D call of TRBD1 is as the table states it, not checked on the DNA. TRBV21-1 is reported as a pseudogene. This CDR3 has 14 residues. The CDR3: CASSKGGANYGYTF. CDR3 in DNA: TGTGCCAGCAGCAAAGGGGGCGCGAACTATGGCTACACCTTC.

V and J are TRBV5-4 and TRBJ1-2; 10 bases agree with TRBD1. The CDR3 loop spans 15 amino acids. V gave up 0 bases and J gave up 14 bases; unmatched junction bases: 13. The V gene's germline CDR1 is SGHNT and CDR2 YYREEE (reference sequence). CDR3 region: CASSLGRDRGWSGTF. CDR3 sequence (DNA): TGTGCCAGCAGCTTGGGCCGGGACAGGGGTTGGTCGGGGACCTTC.

As to this clone: The final CDR3 position lacks the conserved phenylalanine or tryptophan, pointing to a likely read error. No DNA is shown, since the ends of the CDR3 on it are uncertain; the CDR3 is the one TCRdb lists. The genes are TRBV28 and TRBJ2-7; the table calls TRBD2, which could not be checked here. Germline CDR1 MDHEN, CDR2 SYDVKM. Ends included, the CDR3 has 12 residues. CDR3 region: CASSPSRGGAMI.